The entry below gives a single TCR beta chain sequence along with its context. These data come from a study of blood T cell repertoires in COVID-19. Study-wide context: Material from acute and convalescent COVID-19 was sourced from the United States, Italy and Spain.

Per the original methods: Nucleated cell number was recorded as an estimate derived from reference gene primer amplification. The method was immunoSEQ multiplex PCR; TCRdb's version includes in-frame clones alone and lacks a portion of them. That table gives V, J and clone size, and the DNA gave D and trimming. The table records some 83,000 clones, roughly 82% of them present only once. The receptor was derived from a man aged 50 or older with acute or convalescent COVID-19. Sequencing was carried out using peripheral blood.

The CDR3 is CASSSSRGGELFF. The CDR3 nucleotides are TGTGCCAGCAGTTCGTCCAGGGGTGGGGAGCTGTTTTTT. The rearrangement uses TRBV6-2 or TRBV6-3 and TRBJ2-2, with D perhaps matching TRBD1 (6 bases). CDR3 size: 13 residues. Germline V lookup: CDR1 MNHEY, CDR2 SVGEGT. Trimming removed 4 bases from V and 8 bases from J, with 11 bases in between.